This T cell receptor beta chain is from a study of cytomegalovirus exposure and HLA in healthy donors. Study findings and constraints: In a later analysis, parvovirus B19, influenza, CMV and Epstein-Barr virus appeared linked to several top co-occurrence clusters. Three of the chains that were CMV-associated were confirmed in vitro to be specific for CMV antigens. Some segments of the V type, notably TRBV6-2 and TRBV6-3, were excluded as indistinguishable. TCR beta sequences reportedly predicted most subjects' HLA-A and HLA-B alleles accurately.

Primers: 60 Vbeta forward and 13 Jbeta reverse. This table comes from immunoSEQ multiplex PCR, and its TCRdb copy is limited to in-frame clones, with some not included. Listed are 74,000 or so clones; 1.4% to 1.5% falls within the top ten. Notes on this clone: What it binds is unknown.

Germline CDR1 SGHAT, CDR2 FQNNGV. Trimming took 5 bases from V and 1 from J, leaving 11 bases between them. The CDR3 has 14 residues. The receptor was isolated from a woman aged 55-69 years in good health and CMV-seronegative. The chain combines TRBV11-2 with TRBJ2-5, with D unresolved. The sequencing sample was made of PBMCs. The CDR3 DNA reads TGTGCCAGCAGCCCACAGTCGATCCAAGAGACCCAGTACTTC. Amino acids: CASSPQSIQETQYF.